This T cell receptor (beta chain) was profiled in a study of shared clonotypes between healthy human individuals. About the research overall: Every donor yielded three CD4 naive, three CD4 memory, two CD8 naive and one CD8 memory plate. Study-level findings and limits: Sequencing depth was predicted to influence how clonotypes are shared among donors.

This clone came up many times. What it binds is not known. The germline V gene has CDR1 SGDLS and CDR2 YYNGEE. This CDR3 has 16 amino acids. The V and J ends lost 0 bases and 7 bases, in that order; junction bases with no gene match: 6. The method was immunoSEQ multiplex PCR; TCRdb's version includes in-frame clones alone and lacks a portion of them. The sample shows 550,000 to 700,000 clones, 73% of them seen only once. Sequencing was performed on memory CD4+ T cells sorted from blood. Specified subset: CD45RA-negative fraction. The rearrangement joins TRBV9 to TRBJ2-2; 10 nucleotides align to TRBD2. This TCR was sampled from a woman in her thirties in good health. CDR3 nucleotides: TGTGCCAGCAGCGTAGGGCTAGCGGGAGTAGGCGGGGAGCTGTTTTTT. Encoded protein: CASSVGLAGVGGELFF. Combining the CDR3 with reference TRBV9 and TRBJ2-2 gives the whole variable domain DSGVTQTPKHLITATGQRVTLRCSPRSGDLSVYWYQQSLDQGLQFLIQYYNGEERAKGNILERFSAQQFPDLHSELNLSSLELGDSALYFCASSVGLAGVGGELFFGEGSRLTVL.